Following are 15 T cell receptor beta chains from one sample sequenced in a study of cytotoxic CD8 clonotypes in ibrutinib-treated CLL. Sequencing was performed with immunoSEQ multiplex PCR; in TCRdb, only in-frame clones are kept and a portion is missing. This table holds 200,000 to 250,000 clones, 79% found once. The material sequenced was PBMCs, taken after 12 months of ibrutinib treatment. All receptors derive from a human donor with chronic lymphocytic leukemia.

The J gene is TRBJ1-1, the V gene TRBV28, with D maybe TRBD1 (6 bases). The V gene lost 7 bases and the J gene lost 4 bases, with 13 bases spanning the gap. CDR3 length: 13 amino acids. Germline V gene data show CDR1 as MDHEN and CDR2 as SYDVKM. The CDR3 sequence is CASILQGFTEAFF. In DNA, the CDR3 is TGTGCCAGCATTCTCCAGGGGTTCACTGAAGCTTTCTTT.

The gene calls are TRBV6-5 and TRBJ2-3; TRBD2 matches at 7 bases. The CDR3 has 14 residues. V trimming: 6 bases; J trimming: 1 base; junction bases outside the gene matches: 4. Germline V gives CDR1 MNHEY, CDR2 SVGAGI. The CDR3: CASRPRGGTDTQYF. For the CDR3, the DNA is TGTGCCAGCAGACCCCGGGGGGGCACAGATACGCAGTATTTT.

The CDR3 DNA sequence: TGTGCCAGCAGCTTACCGGCAAGGGGCACTGAAGCTTTCTTT. The encoded protein is CASSLPARGTEAFF. The rearrangement uses TRBV11-2 and TRBJ1-1, with D possibly being TRBD1 (5 bases). The CDR3 sequence is 14 residues long. Germline V CDR1 and CDR2: SGHAT, FQNNGV. Trimming took 2 bases from V and 4 from J, leaving 11 bases between them.

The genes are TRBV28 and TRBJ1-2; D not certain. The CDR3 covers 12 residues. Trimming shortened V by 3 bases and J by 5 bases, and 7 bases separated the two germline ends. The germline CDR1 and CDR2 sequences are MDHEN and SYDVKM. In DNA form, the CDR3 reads TGTGCCAGCAGTTTGGATCGATATGGCTACACCTTC. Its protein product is CASSLDRYGYTF.

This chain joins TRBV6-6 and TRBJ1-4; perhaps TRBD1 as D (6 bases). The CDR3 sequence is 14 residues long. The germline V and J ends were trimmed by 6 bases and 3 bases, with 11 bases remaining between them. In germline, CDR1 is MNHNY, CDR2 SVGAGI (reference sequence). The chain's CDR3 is CASRLQGPNEKLFF. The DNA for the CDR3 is TGTGCCAGCAGACTACAGGGCCCTAATGAAAAACTGTTTTTT.

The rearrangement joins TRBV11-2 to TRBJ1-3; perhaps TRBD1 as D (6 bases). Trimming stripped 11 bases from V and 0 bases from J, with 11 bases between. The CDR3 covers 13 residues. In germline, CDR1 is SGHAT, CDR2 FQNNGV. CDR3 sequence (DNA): TGTGCCCTAGGGGGGAGCTCTGGAAACACCATATATTTT. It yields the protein CALGGSSGNTIYF.

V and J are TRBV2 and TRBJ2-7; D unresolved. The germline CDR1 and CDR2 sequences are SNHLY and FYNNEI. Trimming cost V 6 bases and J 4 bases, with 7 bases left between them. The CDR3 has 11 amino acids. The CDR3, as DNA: TGTGCCAGCAGCCCCAAGTACGAGCAGTACTTC. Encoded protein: CASSPKYEQYF.

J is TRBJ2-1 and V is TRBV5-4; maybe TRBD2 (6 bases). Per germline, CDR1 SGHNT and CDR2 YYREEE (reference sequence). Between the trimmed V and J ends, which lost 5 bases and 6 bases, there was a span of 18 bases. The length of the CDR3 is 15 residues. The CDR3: CASSPTRVGANEQFF. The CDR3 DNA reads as TGTGCCAGCAGTCCGACTAGAGTCGGTGCCAATGAGCAGTTCTTC.

The CDR3: CASSLVSRGNEQFF. The CDR3 nucleotides read TGTGCCAGCAGCTTAGTTTCCAGGGGCAATGAGCAGTTCTTC. The chain combines TRBV7-9 with TRBJ2-1; possibly TRBD1 for D (6 bases). CDR1 SEHNR and CDR2 FQNEAQ come from the germline V gene (reference sequence). The CDR3 loop spans 14 amino acids. V was shortened by 1 base and J by 6 bases, with 10 bases between the two germline ends.

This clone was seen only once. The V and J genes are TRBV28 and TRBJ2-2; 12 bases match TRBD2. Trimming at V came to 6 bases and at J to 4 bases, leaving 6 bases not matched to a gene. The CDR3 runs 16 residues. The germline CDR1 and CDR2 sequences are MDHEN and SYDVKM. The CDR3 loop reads CASSPGLAGSTGELFF. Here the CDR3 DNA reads TGTGCCAGCAGCCCCGGACTAGCGGGGAGCACCGGGGAGCTGTTTTTT. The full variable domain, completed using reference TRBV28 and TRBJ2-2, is DVKVTQSSRYLVKRTGEKVFLECVQDMDHENMFWYRQDPGLGLRLIYFSYDVKMKEKGDIPEGYSVSREKKERFSLILESASTNQTSMYLCASSPGLAGSTGELFFGEGSRLTVL.

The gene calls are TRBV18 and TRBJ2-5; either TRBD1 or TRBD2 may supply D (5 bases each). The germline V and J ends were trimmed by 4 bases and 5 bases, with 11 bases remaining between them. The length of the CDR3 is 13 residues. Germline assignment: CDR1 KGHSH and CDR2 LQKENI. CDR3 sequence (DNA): TGTGCCAGCTCACGAGGGGAGTGGGAGACCCAGTACTTC. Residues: CASSRGEWETQYF.

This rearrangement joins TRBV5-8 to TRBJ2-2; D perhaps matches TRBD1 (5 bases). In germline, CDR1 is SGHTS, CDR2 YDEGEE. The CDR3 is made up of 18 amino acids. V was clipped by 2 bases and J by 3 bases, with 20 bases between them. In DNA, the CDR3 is TGTGCCAGCAGCTTCGGAGACAGATTGGCGCCCTACACCGGGGAGCTGTTTTTT. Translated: CASSFGDRLAPYTGELFF.

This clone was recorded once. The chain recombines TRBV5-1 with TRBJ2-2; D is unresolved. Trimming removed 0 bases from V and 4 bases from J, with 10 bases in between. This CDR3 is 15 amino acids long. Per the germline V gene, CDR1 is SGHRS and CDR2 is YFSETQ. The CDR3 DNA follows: TGCGCCAGCAGCTTGGCGCGGCTCGGCACCGGGGAGCTGTTTTTT. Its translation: CASSLARLGTGELFF.

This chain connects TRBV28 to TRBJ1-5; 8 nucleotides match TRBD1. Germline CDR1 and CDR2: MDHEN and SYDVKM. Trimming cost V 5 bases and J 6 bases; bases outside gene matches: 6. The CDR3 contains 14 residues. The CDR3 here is CASSLGQGGQPQHF. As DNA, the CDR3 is TGTGCCAGCAGTCTCGGACAGGGCGGTCAGCCCCAGCATTTT.

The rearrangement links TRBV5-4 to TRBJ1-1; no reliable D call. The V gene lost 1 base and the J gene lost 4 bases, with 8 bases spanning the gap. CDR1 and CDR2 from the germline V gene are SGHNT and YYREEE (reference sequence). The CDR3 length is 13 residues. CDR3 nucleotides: TGTGCCAGCAGCTTGTTCGCACGCACTGAAGCTTTCTTT. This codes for CASSLFARTEAFF.